The subject of this entry is one TCR beta chain. Amplification from RNA transcripts yielded the TCR beta CDR3 regions. Second-round multiplex PCR came after first-round RT-PCR with HTBI primers. TCRdb re-called the multiplex PCR reads with MiXCR, one entry per CDR3 protein. The table has around 1.1 million distinct CDR3 sequences, around a third seen once. V was clipped by 0 bases and J by 4 bases, with 13 bases between them. The CDR3 sequence is 15 residues long. The V gene's germline CDR1 is SGHRS and CDR2 YFSETQ. These data belong to a study of Graves' ophthalmopathy and Graves' hyperthyroidism. Material for sequencing was peripheral blood or thyroid tissue (not recorded which). The V call is TRBV5-1, the J call TRBJ1-2, with D maybe TRBD1 (5 bases). This receptor was obtained from an adult man with Graves' hyperthyroidism. The CDR3 region has the DNA TGCGCCAGCAGCTTGGTAGGGGAAGACGTCTATGGCTACACCTTC. Its translation: CASSLVGEDVYGYTF.